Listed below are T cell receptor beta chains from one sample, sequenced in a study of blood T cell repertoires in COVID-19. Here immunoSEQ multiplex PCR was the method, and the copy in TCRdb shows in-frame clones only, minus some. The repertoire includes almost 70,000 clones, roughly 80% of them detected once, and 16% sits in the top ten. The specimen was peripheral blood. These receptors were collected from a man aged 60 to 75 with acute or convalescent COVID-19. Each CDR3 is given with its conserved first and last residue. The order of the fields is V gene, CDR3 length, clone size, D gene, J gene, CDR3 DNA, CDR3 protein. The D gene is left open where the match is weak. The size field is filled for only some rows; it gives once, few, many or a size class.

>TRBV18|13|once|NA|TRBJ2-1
TGTGCCAGCTCACCAGGCTTAGAGGATGAGCAGTTCTTC
CASSPGLEDEQFF
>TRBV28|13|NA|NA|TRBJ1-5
TGTGCCAGTCGCGCAGGGGCGGACCAGCCCCAGCATTTT
CASRAGADQPQHF
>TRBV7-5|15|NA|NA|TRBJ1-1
TGTGCCAGAAGCGGGTCACAGGGGTCGAACACTGAAGCTTTCTTT
CARSGSQGSNTEAFF
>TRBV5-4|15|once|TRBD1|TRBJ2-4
TGTGCCAGCAGCTTTCCCACTTCGACAGGGGACATTCAGTACTTC
CASSFPTSTGDIQYF
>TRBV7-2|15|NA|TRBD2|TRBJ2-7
TGTGCCAGCAGTTCCATAGCGGGGGAGATCTACGAGCAGTACTTC
CASSSIAGEIYEQYF
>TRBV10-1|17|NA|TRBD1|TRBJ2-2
TGCGCCAGCAGTGCCCCGCGGGGACAGGCTGGATCCGGGGAGCTGTTTTTT
CASSAPRGQAGSGELFF
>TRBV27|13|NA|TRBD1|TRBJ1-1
TGTGCCAGTTCGGGACAGTCTTACACTGAAGCTTTCTTT
CASSGQSYTEAFF
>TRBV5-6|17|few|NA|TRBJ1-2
TGTGCCAGCTTCGGCGTCTTACCGGGGATTAATAACTATGGCTACACCTTC
CASFGVLPGINNYGYTF
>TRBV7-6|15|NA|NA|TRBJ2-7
TGTGCCAGCAGCTTAGGACAGGCACCTACGTACGAGCAGTACTTC
CASSLGQAPTYEQYF
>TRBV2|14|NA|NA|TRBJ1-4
TGTGCCACTACAGGGTACCCAACTAATGAAAAACTGTTTTTT
CATTGYPTNEKLFF
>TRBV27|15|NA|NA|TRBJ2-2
TGTGCCAGCAATCACTTGGCAGGGGCGACCGGGGAGCTGTTTTTT
CASNHLAGATGELFF
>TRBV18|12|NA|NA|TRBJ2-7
TGTGCCAGCTCACCGTCATTCTACGAGCAGTACTTC
CASSPSFYEQYF
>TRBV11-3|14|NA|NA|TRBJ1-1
TGTGCCAGCAGCTTAGAGGGGGCAAACACTGAAGCTTTCTTT
CASSLEGANTEAFF